Shown below are 23 T cell receptor beta chains from a single sample sequenced in a study of a mutant IDH1 vaccine in newly diagnosed glioma. These receptors' antigens are unknown. Only in-frame clones appear in the TCRdb table, and some are missing; sequencing was by immunoSEQ multiplex PCR. The sample holds fewer than 70,000 clones; about 88% are singletons and the top ten take about 2%. Time point defined: week 35, safety follow-up. The study gave 300 ug of mutant IDH1 20-mer peptide per vaccine dose, with topical imiquimod. The sample here was PBMCs, taken from a glioma patient whose treatment included an IDH1 peptide vaccine. Source of these receptors: a man aged 25-45 years with glioma.

The chain carries TRBV27 and TRBJ2-1; D is possibly TRBD1 (7 bases). V was cut by 7 bases and J by 5 bases, with 15 bases left in between. This CDR3 has 14 amino acids. The germline V gene encodes CDR1 MNHEY and CDR2 SMNVEV (reference sequence). The CDR3 DNA sequence: TGTGCCAGCATGGCGCAGGGGGGCAACAATGAGCAGTTCTTC. Its protein is CASMAQGGNNEQFF.

The chain joins TRBV9 to TRBJ2-7; D is tentatively TRBD1 or TRBD2 (5 bases each). Trimming shortened V by 4 bases and J by 2 bases, and 19 bases separated the two germline ends. Germline V gene data show CDR1 as SGDLS and CDR2 as YYNGEE. The CDR3 is 16 amino acids. The CDR3: CASSPSSRQIPYEQYF. The CDR3 DNA sequence: TGTGCCAGCAGCCCTAGCTCCCGACAGATACCCTACGAGCAGTACTTC.

The V call is TRBV10-2, the J call TRBJ2-5; 11 nucleotides agree with TRBD2. V gave up 6 bases and J gave up 7 bases; unmatched junction bases: 7. Germline values: CDR1 WSHSY, CDR2 SAAADI. This CDR3 has 14 residues. The CDR3 nucleotides read TGCGCCAGCAGCGCGACTAGCGGGGAAGTGACCCAGTACTTC. Protein: CASSATSGEVTQYF.

The V and J genes are TRBV11-2 and TRBJ2-4; TRBD2 aligns across 7 bases. Germline CDR1 and CDR2: SGHAT and FQNNGV. J gave up 3 bases and V 4 bases, and 9 bases lay outside the gene matches. This CDR3 contains 16 residues. The CDR3 region has the DNA TGTGCCAGCAGCTCTAATCTGGGGGGGTACAAAAACATTCAGTACTTC. It is translated as CASSSNLGGYKNIQYF.

In this sample, this clone turned up a few times. The chain is built from TRBV19 and TRBJ1-5; D unclear. V was trimmed by 5 bases and J by 4 bases, leaving 9 bases between them. The CDR3 is 13 residues long. Germline assignment: CDR1 LNHDA and CDR2 SQIVND (reference sequence). DNA of the CDR3: TGTGCCAGTAGTTTTTCGACTAATCAGCCCCAGCATTTT. Protein: CASSFSTNQPQHF.

This chain connects TRBV7-8 to TRBJ2-7; D might be TRBD1 or TRBD2, each matching 5 bases. CDR1 is SGHVS and CDR2 is FQNEAQ in the germline V gene. V lost 3 bases to trimming and J lost 6 bases, with 24 bases between them. The CDR3 contains 17 residues. Here the CDR3 reads CASSLGVTGRSVLEQYF. In DNA form, the CDR3 reads TGTGCCAGCAGCTTGGGGGTTACCGGGCGGTCCGTCCTCGAGCAGTACTTC.

The J gene is TRBJ2-2, the V gene TRBV16, with no clear D. CDR3 length equals 18 residues. Germline CDR1 is KGHSY and CDR2 is FQNENV. Trimming stripped 4 bases from V and 0 bases from J, with 18 bases between. This CDR3 is CASSPRAPLAANTGELFF. In DNA form, the CDR3 reads TGTGCCAGCAGCCCCCGGGCCCCCCTGGCCGCGAACACCGGGGAGCTGTTTTTT.

The chain combines TRBV19 with TRBJ1-5; D unresolved. The CDR3 length is 11 residues. Germline CDR1 reads LNHDA; CDR2 reads SQIVND (reference sequence). V lost 4 bases to trimming and J lost 9 bases, with 7 bases between them. Written as DNA, the CDR3 is TGTGCCAGTAGTAGCCTGGGGCCCCAGCATTTT. It codes for CASSSLGPQHF.

This clone was picked up a small number of times. V is TRBV28 and J is TRBJ2-7; no definite D call. The germline gives CDR1 MDHEN, CDR2 SYDVKM. Trimming shortened V by 5 bases and J by 10 bases, and 18 bases separated the two germline ends. The CDR3 sequence is 13 residues long. CDR3 bases: TGTGCCAGCAGTACTATTGTCCCCCCTGGACAGTACTTC. As protein: CASSTIVPPGQYF.

The chain joins TRBV4-1 to TRBJ2-2; D ambiguous. The germline V gene encodes CDR1 MGHRA and CDR2 YSYEKL. The V gene lost 0 bases and the J gene lost 5 bases, with 13 bases spanning the gap. The CDR3 runs to 16 residues. CDR3 residues: CASSQDNRDLTGELFF. CDR3 DNA sequence: TGCGCCAGCAGCCAAGACAATCGAGACCTGACCGGGGAGCTGTTTTTT.

CDR3 sequence: CASSPRGRQPQHF. CDR3 nucleotide sequence: TGCGCCAGCAGCCCCAGGGGGCGTCAGCCCCAGCATTTT. This chain joins TRBV5-1 and TRBJ1-5; TRBD1 agrees at 8 bases. This CDR3 comprises 13 residues. Germline lookup yields CDR1 SGHRS and CDR2 YFSETQ. Losses at the gene ends were 4 bases for V and 6 bases for J; bases not matched to a gene: 3.

V is TRBV5-5 and J is TRBJ1-1; no firm D call. CDR3 length equals 12 residues. Germline V gene data show CDR1 as SGHKS and CDR2 as YYEKEE (reference sequence). Between the trimmed V and J ends, which lost 2 bases and 4 bases, there was a span of 6 bases. CDR3 amino acids: CASSFKGTEAFF. For the CDR3, the DNA is TGTGCCAGCAGCTTTAAGGGCACTGAAGCTTTCTTT.

The rearrangement links TRBV19 to TRBJ2-1, with D unclear. V was trimmed by 10 bases and J by 8 bases, leaving 15 bases between them. Germline V gene data show CDR1 as LNHDA and CDR2 as SQIVND (reference sequence). The CDR3 is made up of 12 amino acids. The DNA of the CDR3 is TGTGCCAACCTGGGCTTTTCGGATGAGCAGTTCTTC. Its translation: CANLGFSDEQFF.

The chain recombines TRBV4-1 with TRBJ1-4, with a possible D match to TRBD1 (5 bases). The V gene's germline CDR1 is MGHRA and CDR2 YSYEKL. Trimming removed 2 bases from V and 7 bases from J, with 17 bases in between. The CDR3 loop spans 16 amino acids. CDR3 protein: CASSQSVSGGSEKLFF. Here the CDR3 DNA reads TGCGCCAGCAGCCAAAGTGTGTCGGGGGGAAGTGAAAAACTGTTTTTT.

The rearrangement links TRBV9 to TRBJ1-1; TRBD1 matches 7 bases. Germline trimming cut 3 bases from V and 3 bases from J; bases unmatched to any gene: 14. The CDR3 totals 17 residues. Germline V CDR1 and CDR2: SGDLS, YYNGEE. The CDR3 loop reads CASSAPGGGRLDTEAFF. The CDR3, as DNA: TGTGCCAGCAGCGCCCCAGGAGGGGGCAGGTTGGACACTGAAGCTTTCTTT.

The CDR3 sequence: CASSPTDGLSQHF. DNA for the CDR3: TGTGCCAGCTCACCGACGGACGGTCTTTCCCAGCATTTT. The chain uses TRBV18 and TRBJ1-5; D ambiguous. Trimming removed 3 bases from V and 11 bases from J, with 14 bases in between. The length of the CDR3 is 13 residues. CDR1 KGHSH and CDR2 LQKENI come from the germline V gene.

CDR3 in amino acids: CASSYSRTGHSYEQYF. DNA for the CDR3: TGTGCCAGCAGTTACTCGAGGACCGGTCACTCCTACGAGCAGTACTTC. The rearrangement links TRBV6-5 to TRBJ2-7; D not resolved. The CDR3 extends over 16 amino acids. Germline V gives CDR1 MNHEY, CDR2 SVGAGI. V shed 0 bases and J shed 0 bases, with 12 bases lying between them.

In this sample, this clone turned up once. The rearrangement uses TRBV27 and TRBJ1-1; perhaps TRBD1 as D (6 bases). Germline loops: CDR1 MNHEY, CDR2 SMNVEV (reference sequence). The V gene lost 6 bases and the J gene lost 1 base, with 12 bases spanning the gap. The CDR3 contains 14 residues. Here the CDR3 DNA reads TGTGCCAGCAGCCAAGGGGGGGCGAACACTGAAGCTTTCTTT. Its protein product is CASSQGGANTEAFF.

J is TRBJ2-7 and V is TRBV11-1; D possibly corresponds to TRBD2 (7 bases). The germline V gene encodes CDR1 SGHAT and CDR2 FQDESV (reference sequence). V was pared by 4 bases and J by 0 bases, with 13 bases between. This CDR3 is 15 amino acids long. The CDR3 is CASSSAGASSYEQYF. The CDR3 nucleotides are TGTGCCAGCAGCTCCGCGGGGGCAAGCTCCTACGAGCAGTACTTC. Complete variable domain (other parts from reference TRBV11-1 and TRBJ2-7): EAEVAQSPRYKITEKSQAVAFWCDPISGHATLYWYRQILGQGPELLVQFQDESVVDDSQLPKDRFSAERLKGVDSTLKIQPAELGDSAMYLCASSSAGASSYEQYFGPGTRLTVT.

J is TRBJ2-2 and V is TRBV11-2, with no clear D. Germline assignment: CDR1 SGHAT and CDR2 FQNNGV. The V end lost 1 base, the J end lost 7 bases, and 7 bases lay between the germline ends. CDR3 length: 13 amino acids. CDR3 protein: CASSLVRGGELFF. The CDR3 region has the DNA TGTGCCAGCAGCTTAGTACGAGGCGGGGAGCTGTTTTTT.

Concerning this clone: Distinct nucleotide sequences in the sample also encode this CDR3. The V call is TRBV18, the J call TRBJ1-1; a weak D match, TRBD1 (5 bases). Germline lookup yields CDR1 KGHSH and CDR2 LQKENI. This CDR3 spans 13 amino acids. The V gene lost 6 bases and the J gene lost 3 bases, with 11 bases spanning the gap. CDR3 nucleotides: TGTGCCAGCTCGGAGGGCAGGGACACTGAAGCTTTCTTT. Translation gives CASSEGRDTEAFF.

The sample holds one count of this clone. The rearrangement links TRBV27 to TRBJ1-1; D is unresolved. Germline V gene sequence: CDR1 MNHEY, CDR2 SMNVEV (reference sequence). Trimming cost V 3 bases and J 5 bases, with 16 bases left between them. There are 15 residues in the CDR3. The chain's CDR3 is CASSFGPPGSTEAFF. The CDR3 coding sequence is TGTGCCAGCAGTTTTGGTCCCCCGGGGAGTACTGAAGCTTTCTTT.

The rearrangement uses TRBV5-4 and TRBJ1-6; TRBD1 aligns across 9 bases. The CDR3 length is 16 residues. Germline loops: CDR1 SGHNT, CDR2 YYREEE (reference sequence). V shed 0 bases, J shed 7 bases, and the junction held 5 bases outside the gene matches. As DNA, the CDR3 is TGTGCCAGCAGCTTGGTGGGGACAGGGTGGAATTCACCCCTCCACTTT. Protein product: CASSLVGTGWNSPLHF.